The 24 T cell receptor beta chains reported below all come from one sample, sequenced in a study of blood T cell repertoires in COVID-19. The assay was immunoSEQ multiplex PCR, and TCRdb's table has in-frame clones only and misses some. The sample has approximately 300,000 clones; around 83% are singletons. The specimen was peripheral blood. The receptor set was obtained from a woman aged 50 to 60 with acute or convalescent COVID-19.

The CDR3 region is CASSLAGGEQFF. In nucleotides, the CDR3 is TGTGCCAGCAGCTTAGCCGGGGGTGAGCAGTTCTTC. The gene calls are TRBV11-3 and TRBJ2-1; a weak D match, TRBD2 (6 bases). Trimming took off 1 base at V and 9 bases at J, with 7 bases between the two ends. The CDR3 sequence is 12 residues long. From germline, CDR1 is SGHNT and CDR2 YENEEA.

The gene calls are TRBV6-5 and TRBJ1-4; unclear D gene. The CDR3 spans 13 residues. V lost 5 bases and J lost 4, with 8 bases in between. Germline V gene data show CDR1 as MNHEY and CDR2 as SVGAGI. The CDR3 here is CASSRVNNEKLFF. CDR3 sequence (DNA): TGTGCCAGCAGTCGTGTAAATAATGAAAAACTGTTTTTT.

The CDR3: CASSFGGTGYGYTF. The CDR3 coding sequence is TGTGCCAGCAGCTTCGGGGGGACAGGGTACGGCTACACCTTC. The chain combines TRBV7-8 with TRBJ1-2, with 9 nucleotides matching TRBD1. The CDR3 length is 14 residues. V dropped 3 bases and J dropped 8; count of bases not matched to a gene: 7. Germline-derived CDR1 and CDR2 are SGHVS and FQNEAQ.

The rearrangement uses TRBV2 and TRBJ2-3; no reliable D call. Trimming took 5 bases from V and 2 from J, leaving 14 bases between them. The CDR3 consists of 15 residues. The germline V gene has CDR1 SNHLY and CDR2 FYNNEI. The CDR3 DNA follows: TGTGCCAGCAGTCTGCTGTGGCAGTCCACAGATACGCAGTATTTT. It is translated as CASSLLWQSTDTQYF.

This clone was recorded once. The rearrangement joins TRBV7-2 to TRBJ2-3; 7 nucleotides align to TRBD2. CDR1 and CDR2 from the germline V gene are SGHTA and FQGNSA. The CDR3 has 15 residues. V lost 4 bases and J lost 1; bases outside the gene matches: 5. Written as DNA, the CDR3 is TGTGCCAGCAGCTCGCCGAGCGGGGGCACAGATACGCAGTATTTT. Translation gives CASSSPSGGTDTQYF.

This clone appeared once. The rearrangement links TRBV12-3 or TRBV12-4 to TRBJ2-5; 7 nucleotides agree with TRBD2. J gave up 2 bases and V 6 bases, and 3 bases lay outside the gene matches. The CDR3 spans 13 residues. DNA of the CDR3: TGTGCCAGCAGGCCTAGCGGACAAGAGACCCAGTACTTC. Its translation: CASRPSGQETQYF.

The V gene is TRBV27, the J gene TRBJ2-5; 9 bases agree with TRBD2. This CDR3 has 17 amino acids. V lost 4 bases to trimming and J lost 4 bases; unmatched junction nucleotides: 13. Germline V gene sequence: CDR1 MNHEY, CDR2 SMNVEV (reference sequence). CDR3 bases: TGTGCCAGCAGTTCCCCCCTGCGGGCGGGAGGGGCAGAGACCCAGTACTTC. Translating it yields CASSSPLRAGGAETQYF.

The chain is built from TRBV5-6 and TRBJ1-3; D gene ambiguous. V was cut by 0 bases and J by 8 bases, with 12 bases left in between. Germline V CDR1 and CDR2: SGHDT, YYEEEE. The CDR3 runs 14 residues. The CDR3 sequence is CASSLGQVWYTIYF. The CDR3 coding sequence is TGTGCCAGCAGCTTGGGGCAGGTGTGGTACACCATATATTTT.

The rearrangement uses TRBV19 and TRBJ1-3; 7 bases match TRBD1. Germline CDR1 LNHDA, CDR2 SQIVND (reference sequence). This CDR3 comprises 14 residues. The V and J ends lost 6 bases and 4 bases, in that order; junction bases with no gene match: 6. CDR3 coding DNA: TGTGCCAGTAGCCAACAGGGGCAGGGAAACACCATATATTTT. It translates to CASSQQGQGNTIYF. Variable domain in full (rest from reference TRBV19 and TRBJ1-3): DGGITQSPKYLFRKEGQNVTLSCEQNLNHDAMYWYRQDPGQGLRLIYYSQIVNDFQKGDIAEGYSVSREKKESFPLTVTSAQKNPTAFYLCASSQQGQGNTIYFGEGSWLTVV.

This chain joins TRBV7-9 and TRBJ2-2, with D unresolved. CDR3 size: 16 residues. The germline gives CDR1 SEHNR, CDR2 FQNEAQ (reference sequence). Trimming took off 2 bases at V and 2 bases at J, with 12 bases between the two ends. CDR3 amino acids: CASSLILSLNTGELFF. The CDR3 DNA reads as TGTGCCAGCAGCTTAATCCTATCGCTTAACACCGGGGAGCTGTTTTTT.

This clone was seen only once. The V and J genes are TRBV6-5 and TRBJ2-7; the match to TRBD2 covers 8 bases. Germline CDR1 and CDR2: MNHEY and SVGAGI. The V and J ends lost 8 bases and 4 bases, in that order; junction bases with no gene match: 4. The CDR3 is 12 amino acids. CDR3 amino acids: CASLKREYEQYF. The CDR3, as DNA: TGTGCCAGCCTTAAGCGGGAGTACGAGCAGTACTTC.

The rearrangement joins TRBV5-4 to TRBJ2-1, with D hard to call. The CDR3 consists of 14 residues. V lost 4 bases and J 5 bases, leaving 13 bases between the germline ends. Germline loops: CDR1 SGHNT, CDR2 YYREEE (reference sequence). CDR3 loop: CASSADPSNNEQFF. CDR3 DNA sequence: TGTGCCAGCAGCGCAGACCCTAGTAACAATGAGCAGTTCTTC.

The gene calls are TRBV18 and TRBJ2-2; D remains ambiguous. Germline CDR1 and CDR2: KGHSH and LQKENI. The CDR3 sequence is 16 residues long. V was cut by 1 base and J by 0 bases, with 9 bases left in between. The CDR3 sequence is CASSPRTTSNTGELFF. Here the CDR3 DNA reads TGTGCCAGCTCACCACGTACCACTTCGAACACCGGGGAGCTGTTTTTT.

Details on this clone: Mismatch with germline at one junction end may stem from a read error. V is TRBV11-2 and J is TRBJ2-2, with a possible D match to TRBD2 (6 bases). Germline lookup yields CDR1 SGHAT and CDR2 FQNNGV. The CDR3 spans 16 residues. The CDR3 sequence is CASSLDFGRNPGELFF. CDR3 DNA: TGTGCCAGCAGCTTAGATTTTGGGAGGAACCCCGGGGAGCTGTTTTTT.

The V call is TRBV27, the J call TRBJ2-2, with D perhaps TRBD1 (6 bases). The germline V gene has CDR1 MNHEY and CDR2 SMNVEV (reference sequence). This CDR3 spans 15 amino acids. V was cut by 3 bases and J by 4 bases, with 12 bases left in between. The chain's CDR3 is CASSFRGQLTGELFF. CDR3 sequence (DNA): TGTGCCAGCAGTTTCCGTGGACAGCTCACCGGGGAGCTGTTTTTT.

The CDR3 here is CASSLQLAGAYNEQFF. As DNA, the CDR3 is TGTGCCAGCAGCTTGCAGCTAGCGGGAGCCTACAATGAGCAGTTCTTC. The chain is built from TRBV5-4 and TRBJ2-1, with TRBD2 matching over 10 bases. Unmatched junction bases numbered 3, after V lost 1 base and J lost 2 bases. The CDR3 has 16 amino acids. Germline CDR1 reads SGHNT; CDR2 reads YYREEE (reference sequence). Full variable domain (outside the CDR3, taken from reference TRBV5-4 and TRBJ2-1): ETGVTQSPTHLIKTRGQQVTLRCSSQSGHNTVSWYQQALGQGPQFIFQYYREEENGRGNFPPRFSGLQFPNYSSELNVNALELDDSALYLCASSLQLAGAYNEQFFGPGTRLTVL.

The chain combines TRBV11-2 with TRBJ1-3, with unresolved D. Trimming pared 4 bases from V and 4 bases from J, leaving 2 bases between. The germline V gene encodes CDR1 SGHAT and CDR2 FQNNGV. This CDR3 contains 11 residues. DNA of the CDR3: TGTGCCAGCAGCTCGGGAAACACCATATATTTT. It is translated as CASSSGNTIYF.

This clone occurred a few times. This rearrangement joins TRBV4-1 to TRBJ2-5, with D possibly matching TRBD2 (6 bases). V lost 4 bases and J lost 2, with 14 bases in between. This CDR3 is built from 15 residues. Germline V lookup: CDR1 MGHRA, CDR2 YSYEKL. The CDR3: CASSPGATVQETQYF. CDR3 in DNA: TGCGCCAGCAGCCCGGGAGCGACAGTTCAAGAGACCCAGTACTTC.

This clone appeared once. The chain joins TRBV30 to TRBJ2-3; 8 bases match TRBD2. This CDR3 region has 13 residues. Trimming removed 1 base from V and 6 bases from J; junction bases left unmatched: 3. Germline CDR1 reads GTSNPN; CDR2 reads SVGIG (reference sequence). For the CDR3, the DNA is TGTGCCTGGAGTGCAGCTAGCGGGGATACGCAGTATTTT. Translated, it gives CAWSAASGDTQYF.

The chain links TRBV30 to TRBJ1-2; D may be TRBD1 (5 bases). Deletions cut 4 bases from V and 8 bases from J, with 11 bases between. The CDR3 has 11 amino acids. CDR1 is GTSNPN and CDR2 is SVGIG in the germline V gene (reference sequence). CDR3 protein: CAWNQRGGYTF. CDR3 DNA: TGTGCCTGGAACCAAAGGGGAGGCTACACCTTC.

The V gene is TRBV6-5, the J gene TRBJ2-7, with 8 bases matching TRBD1. The germline V gene has CDR1 MNHEY and CDR2 SVGAGI. The V segment lost 9 bases and the J segment 3 bases; nucleotides outside the gene matches: 4. CDR3 length: 12 residues. The chain's CDR3 is CASNDRGYEQYF. As DNA, the CDR3 is TGTGCCAGTAATGACAGGGGCTACGAGCAGTACTTC.

This chain connects TRBV5-1 to TRBJ2-3; 8 bases agree with TRBD1. CDR1 and CDR2 from the germline V gene are SGHRS and YFSETQ. This CDR3 is built from 17 residues. The V gene end was trimmed by 6 bases and the J gene end by 6 bases; junction bases not matched to a gene: 18. The DNA of the CDR3 is TGCGCCAGCACCCATCTATTTGGACAGGGTCGAAGGGATACGCAGTATTTT. Amino acids: CASTHLFGQGRRDTQYF.

Details on this clone: At one end, the junction sequence differs from germline, possibly due to a read error. This sequence joins TRBV7-8 and TRBJ2-5, with no clear D. The CDR3 length is 11 residues. CDR1 and CDR2 from the germline V gene are SGHVS and FQNEAQ. For the CDR3, the DNA is TGTGCCAGCAGCTTAACCGAGATCCAGTACTTC. It translates to CASSLTEIQYF.

The chain is built from TRBV24-1 and TRBJ2-3, with 7 positions matching TRBD1. The V and J ends lost 1 base and 7 bases, in that order; junction bases with no gene match: 7. Germline V gene sequence: CDR1 KGHDR, CDR2 SFDVKD. There are 15 residues in the CDR3. CDR3 sequence: CATSDFGQGVNTQYF. DNA of the CDR3: TGTGCCACCAGTGATTTCGGGCAGGGGGTAAATACGCAGTATTTT.